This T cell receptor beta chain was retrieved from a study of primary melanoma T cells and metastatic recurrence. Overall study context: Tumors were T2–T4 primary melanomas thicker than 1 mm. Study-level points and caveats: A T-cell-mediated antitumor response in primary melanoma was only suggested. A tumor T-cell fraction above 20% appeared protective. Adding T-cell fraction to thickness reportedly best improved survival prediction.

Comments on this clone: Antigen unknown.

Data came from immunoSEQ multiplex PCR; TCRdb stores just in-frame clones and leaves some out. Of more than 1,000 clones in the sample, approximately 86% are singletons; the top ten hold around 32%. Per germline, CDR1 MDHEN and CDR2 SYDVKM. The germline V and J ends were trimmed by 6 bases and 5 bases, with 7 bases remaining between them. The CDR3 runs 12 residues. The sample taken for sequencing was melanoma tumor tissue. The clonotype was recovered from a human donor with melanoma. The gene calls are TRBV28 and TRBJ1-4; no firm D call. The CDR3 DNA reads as TGTGCCAGCAGCCTTAGAAATGAAAAACTGTTTTTT. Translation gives CASSLRNEKLFF.